Shown below are 5 T cell receptor beta chains from a single sample sequenced in a study of T-cell memory formation after mild COVID-19. TCRdb reprocessed the 5' RACE reads via MiXCR and lists one record per CDR3 protein. The sample consists of 300,000 to 350,000 distinct CDR3 sequences, approximately 19% of them appearing once. Sequencing was done on a sample of PBMCs or a T cell subset sorted from them (not recorded which). Receptor source: a man aged 18 to 29 who had mild COVID-19 (a few samples of this study predate the infection). Cell type and time point are not known.

This clonotype was counted only a few times. The J gene is TRBJ1-2, the V gene TRBV12-3 or TRBV12-4; D not certain. Trimming removed 4 bases from V and 6 bases from J, with 9 bases in between. The CDR3 has 12 amino acids. The DNA of the CDR3 is TGTGCCAGCAGTTCTTCCTTCGATGGCTACACCTTC. It specifies CASSSSFDGYTF.

The CDR3 region has the DNA TGCAGTGCCCGTAGAACGGGACTAGCGGGGTGGCCGGGCACAGATACGCAGTATTTT. It is translated as CSARRTGLAGWPGTDTQYF. The V call is TRBV20-1, the J call TRBJ2-3, with TRBD2 identical over 13 bases. Germline V lookup: CDR1 DFQATT, CDR2 SNEGSKA (reference sequence). This CDR3 comprises 19 residues. The ends lost 6 bases at V and 1 base at J; junction bases unmatched: 16.

This clonotype was seen a few times. The chain carries TRBV23-1 and TRBJ2-6; 8 bases are shared with TRBD1. Being an ORF, TRBV23-1 has a function that is uncertain. The CDR3 loop spans 16 amino acids. V gave up 11 bases and J gave up 3 bases; unmatched junction bases: 12. The CDR3 region has the DNA TGCGCCTACTCCGGGACAGGCGGCGGTGGGGCCAACGTCCTGACTTTC. Translation gives CAYSGTGGGGANVLTF.

This clonotype was seen many times. The gene calls are TRBV7-2 and TRBJ2-3; 8 bases map to TRBD2. Unmatched junction bases numbered 6, after V lost 8 bases and J lost 5 bases. The CDR3 is made up of 13 amino acids. Germline lookup yields CDR1 SGHTA and CDR2 FQGNSA. CDR3 nucleotides: TGTGCCAGCCAGCCGGGGGGGGGAGATACGCAGTATTTT. This sequence encodes CASQPGGGDTQYF. Combining the CDR3 with reference TRBV7-2 and TRBJ2-3 gives the whole variable domain GAGVSQSPSNKVTEKGKDVELRCDPISGHTALYWYRQSLGQGLEFLIYFQGNSAPDKSGLPSDRFSAERTGGSVSTLTIQRTQQEDSAVYLCASQPGGGDTQYFGPGTRLTVL.

A few counts support this clonotype. The genes are TRBV20-1 and TRBJ1-5, with TRBD1 identical over 11 bases. This CDR3 is built from 17 residues. With V trimmed by 6 bases and J by 1 base, 11 bases remained unmatched. Germline values: CDR1 DFQATT, CDR2 SNEGSKA (reference sequence). CDR3 sequence (DNA): TGCAGTGCCAGGACATTGGGACAGGGGGTCAGCAATCAGCCCCAGCATTTT. This encodes CSARTLGQGVSNQPQHF.